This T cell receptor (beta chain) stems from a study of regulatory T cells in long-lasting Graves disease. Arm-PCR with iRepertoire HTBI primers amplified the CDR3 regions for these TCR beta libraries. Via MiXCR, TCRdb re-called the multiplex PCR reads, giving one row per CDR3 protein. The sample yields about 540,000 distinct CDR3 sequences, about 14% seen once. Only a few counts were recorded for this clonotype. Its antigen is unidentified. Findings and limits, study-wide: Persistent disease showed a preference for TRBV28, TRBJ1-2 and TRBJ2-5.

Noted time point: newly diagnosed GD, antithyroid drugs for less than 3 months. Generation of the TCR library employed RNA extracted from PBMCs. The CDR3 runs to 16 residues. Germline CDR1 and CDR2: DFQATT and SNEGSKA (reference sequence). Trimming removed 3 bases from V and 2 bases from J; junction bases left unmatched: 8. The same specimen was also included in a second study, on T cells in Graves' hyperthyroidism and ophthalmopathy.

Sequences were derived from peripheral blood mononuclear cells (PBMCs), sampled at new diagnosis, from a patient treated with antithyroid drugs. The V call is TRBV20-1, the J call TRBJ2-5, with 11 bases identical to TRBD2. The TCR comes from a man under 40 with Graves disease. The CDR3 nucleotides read TGCAGTGCTAGTCCCCTTAGCGGGAGGGATCAAGAGACCCAGTACTTC. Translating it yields CSASPLSGRDQETQYF.